This T cell receptor beta chain was observed in a study of blood T cells in healthy people across ages. This clonotype was seen a handful of times. Its antigen remains unidentified. Study-wide points: The donors' CMV status was not determined, possibly confounding changes in expanded clonotypes.

For the second PCR, which ran for 7 to 11 cycles, a sample-barcoded 5' primer and a J-beta primer mix were used. Using its own MiXCR run on the 5' RACE reads, TCRdb lists one record per CDR3 protein. The table shows about 1.1 million distinct CDR3 sequences, with around two fifths occurring only once. V lost 3 bases to trimming and J lost 0 bases; unmatched junction nucleotides: 5. The germline V gene has CDR1 SGHDT and CDR2 YYEEEE. The CDR3 runs 16 residues. The rearrangement uses TRBV5-6 and TRBJ2-7; 11 nucleotides match TRBD1. Sequenced input: blood. This TCR came from a man aged 18 to 35 in good health. The CDR3 reads CASSSWDRGSSYEQYF. CDR3 sequence (DNA): TGTGCCAGCAGCTCTTGGGACAGGGGGAGCTCCTACGAGCAGTACTTC.